These 28 T cell receptor beta chains came from one sample sequenced in a study of molecular identifiers for immune sequencing clone quantification. TCRdb passed the PCR reads through MiXCR, listing each CDR3 protein once. The data show about half a million distinct CDR3 sequences, with roughly 26% seen just once and under 0.85% held by the top ten. The sample comprised naive CD8+ T cells from blood, with Jurkat cell RNA spiked in. Subset: FACS-sorted CD8+CD4-CCR7+CD45RA+ naive T cells. The receptors stem from a human donor in good health. Some libraries in this study had Jurkat cell RNA spiked in.

This clonotype was recorded many times. CDR3 protein: CASSGREATQHF. The DNA for the CDR3 is TGTGCCAGCAGCGGCAGGGAGGCTACCCAGCATTTT. This rearrangement joins TRBV2 to TRBJ1-5; a weak D match, TRBD1 (5 bases). Trimming took 6 bases from V and 11 from J, leaving 14 bases between them. Per germline, CDR1 SNHLY and CDR2 FYNNEI. The CDR3 has 12 amino acids.

V and J are TRBV9 and TRBJ2-1; the D is unclear. Germline V gives CDR1 SGDLS, CDR2 YYNGEE. V was pared by 4 bases and J by 0 bases, with 14 bases between. The CDR3 totals 16 residues. CDR3 amino acids: CASSPRRAGSYNEQFF. CDR3 sequence (DNA): TGTGCCAGCAGCCCGAGACGAGCAGGCTCCTACAATGAGCAGTTCTTC.

A few counts support this clonotype. The chain has TRBV7-9 and TRBJ1-2; no clear D gene. The CDR3 extends over 12 amino acids. Germline V gene lookup returns CDR1 SEHNR and CDR2 FQNEAQ (reference sequence). V was trimmed by 5 bases and J by 6 bases, leaving 10 bases between them. CDR3 sequence (DNA): TGTGCCAGCAGCACGGGATCCCATGGCTACACCTTC. It is translated as CASSTGSHGYTF. Supplemented by reference TRBV7-9 and TRBJ1-2, the full variable domain reads DTGVSQNPRHKITKRGQNVTFRCDPISEHNRLYWYRQTLGQGPEFLTYFQNEAQLEKSRLLSDRFSAERPKGSFSTLEIQRTEQGDSAMYLCASSTGSHGYTFGSGTRLTVV.

The genes are TRBV7-2 and TRBJ2-7; 9 positions match TRBD2. Trimming cost V 5 bases and J 4 bases; bases outside gene matches: 3. The CDR3 totals 13 residues. Germline V gene data show CDR1 as SGHTA and CDR2 as FQGNSA. CDR3 sequence reads: CASSAGGRYEQYF. The CDR3 DNA is TGTGCCAGCAGCGCGGGAGGGAGGTACGAGCAGTACTTC.

CDR3 sequence (DNA): TGTGCCAGCAGCTTGGTAGGGACTGAAGGCTACGAGCAGTACTTC. Protein: CASSLVGTEGYEQYF. J is TRBJ2-7 and V is TRBV5-6, with TRBD2 as a possible D gene (6 bases). The CDR3 loop spans 15 amino acids. Per the germline V gene, CDR1 is SGHDT and CDR2 is YYEEEE. Trimming removed 0 bases at V and 3 bases at J, with 13 bases between. The variable domain in full, completed from reference TRBV5-6 and TRBJ2-7, reads DAGVTQSPTHLIKTRGQQVTLRCSPKSGHDTVSWYQQALGQGPQFIFQYYEEEERQRGNFPDRFSGHQFPNYSSELNVNALLLGDSALYLCASSLVGTEGYEQYFGPGTRLTVT.

For the CDR3, the DNA is TGTGCCAGTAAGGTGGGGGTATCTAACTCTGAAGCTTTCTTT. It encodes CASKVGVSNSEAFF. The chain is built from TRBV19 and TRBJ1-1, with a weak D call TRBD1 (5 bases). Germline V CDR1 and CDR2: LNHDA, SQIVND (reference sequence). This CDR3 is 14 amino acids long. V lost 7 bases and J 6 bases, leaving 18 bases between the germline ends. The whole variable domain, remainder taken from reference TRBV19 and TRBJ1-1, is DGGITQSPKYLFRKEGQNVTLSCEQNLNHDAMYWYRQDPGQGLRLIYYSQIVNDFQKGDIAEGYSVSREKKESFPLTVTSAQKNPTAFYLCASKVGVSNSEAFFGQGTRLTVV.

This clonotype was counted between two and nine times. This rearrangement joins TRBV19 to TRBJ1-1; 7 bases fit TRBD1. The germline gives CDR1 LNHDA, CDR2 SQIVND (reference sequence). The CDR3 length is 15 residues. The trim removed 6 bases at V and 7 bases at J, leaving 14 bases unmatched. The CDR3 reads CASSPGTAPPYEAFF. CDR3 coding DNA: TGTGCCAGTAGCCCGGGGACAGCCCCGCCGTATGAAGCTTTCTTT. The whole variable domain, filled in from reference TRBV19 and TRBJ1-1, reads DGGITQSPKYLFRKEGQNVTLSCEQNLNHDAMYWYRQDPGQGLRLIYYSQIVNDFQKGDIAEGYSVSREKKESFPLTVTSAQKNPTAFYLCASSPGTAPPYEAFFGQGTRLTVV.

Concerning this clonotype: A read error may be the cause here, since a much bigger clone is one base away. The chain joins TRBV19 to TRBJ2-3; 7 bases agree with TRBD2. The CDR3 runs 16 residues. Germline CDR1 is LNHDA and CDR2 is SQIVND (reference sequence). The CDR3 loop reads CASSIDSSTSTDTRYF. CDR3 bases: TGTGCCAGTAGTATAGACAGCTCGACTAGCACAGATACGCGGTATTTT.

As regards this clonotype: A read error may account for a junction end that differs from germline. This chain joins TRBV6-1 and TRBJ2-3; 9 bases match TRBD1. Germline CDR1 reads MNHNS; CDR2 reads SASEGT. The CDR3 sequence is 16 residues long. The CDR3 bases are TGTGCCAGCAGGACAGGGGGGTTCACTAGCACAGAAACGCAGTATTTT. Its protein is CASRTGGFTSTETQYF.

The V and J genes are TRBV25-1 and TRBJ2-3; D tentatively reads TRBD1 or TRBD2 (6 bases each). This CDR3 is built from 14 residues. V lost 5 bases to trimming and J lost 3 bases, with 12 bases between them. Germline values: CDR1 MGHDK, CDR2 SYGVNS. The DNA of the CDR3 is TGTGCCAGCAGTTGGGGGGCTCTGACAGATACGCAGTATTTT. Protein: CASSWGALTDTQYF. The whole variable domain, filled in from reference TRBV25-1 and TRBJ2-3, reads EADIYQTPRYLVIGTGKKITLECSQTMGHDKMYWYQQDPGMELHLIHYSYGVNSTEKGDLSSESTVSRIRTEHFPLTLESARPSHTSQYLCASSWGALTDTQYFGPGTRLTVL.

Details on this clonotype: One base away lies a much larger clone, so this may be a sequencing read error. V usage is TRBV4-3 and J usage is TRBJ2-6, with D hard to call. The CDR3 has 14 residues. Per germline, CDR1 LGHNA and CDR2 YSLEER. The CDR3 DNA follows: TGCGCCGGCAGCCAACGGTCGGGGGCCAACGTCCTGACTTTC. This translates into CAGSQRSGANVLTF.

This clonotype was seen a few times. The V gene is TRBV14, the J gene TRBJ2-3; 10 bases fit TRBD1. V shed 2 bases, J shed 1 base, and the junction held 6 bases outside the gene matches. The CDR3 is 17 residues long. CDR1 is SGHDN, CDR2 FVKESK, per germline. CDR3 loop: CASSQTRDRGRTDTQYF. Here the CDR3 DNA reads TGTGCCAGCAGCCAAACCCGGGACAGGGGCCGCACAGATACGCAGTATTTT.

There are many counts of this clonotype. CDR3 DNA sequence: TGTGCCAGCAGGCCGGGGACTATTGAGCAGTTCTTC. Its translation is CASRPGTIEQFF. V and J are TRBV6-6 and TRBJ2-1, with 7 nucleotides matching TRBD2. The CDR3 covers 12 residues. The J segment lost 9 bases and the V segment lost 6 bases, leaving 5 bases of the junction unmatched. Germline V lookup: CDR1 MNHNY, CDR2 SVGAGI (reference sequence).

The sample holds a few counts of this clonotype. This rearrangement joins TRBV4-3 to TRBJ2-3, with TRBD2 as a possible D gene (6 bases). Looked up from germline, CDR1 is LGHNA and CDR2 is YSLEER. The CDR3 has 19 residues. Trimming took 0 bases from V and 0 from J, leaving 19 bases between them. For the CDR3, the DNA is TGCGCCAGCAGCCAAGAAATGGTGACGGGCGGGGCAAGCACAGATACGCAGTATTTT. Translated, it gives CASSQEMVTGGASTDTQYF.

This clonotype has ten or more counts. The chain recombines TRBV29-1 with TRBJ1-2; a possible D gene is TRBD1 (6 bases). This CDR3 contains 12 residues. V lost 7 bases and J 3 bases, leaving 12 bases between the germline ends. CDR1 is SQVTM, CDR2 ANQGSEA, per germline. The CDR3 loop is CSGLTGDYGYTF. The DNA of the CDR3 is TGCAGCGGGTTGACAGGAGACTATGGCTACACCTTC.

V usage is TRBV12-3 or TRBV12-4 and J usage is TRBJ2-1; tentatively, D is TRBD2 (5 bases). Between the trimmed V and J ends, which lost 6 bases and 6 bases, there was a span of 18 bases. This CDR3 spans 15 amino acids. This CDR3 is CASSHPGERRNEQFF. CDR3 in DNA: TGTGCCAGCAGCCATCCCGGGGAAAGACGCAATGAGCAGTTCTTC.

This clonotype was seen more than once but under ten times. The chain links TRBV19 to TRBJ2-6; no definite D call. There are 15 residues in the CDR3. CDR1 LNHDA and CDR2 SQIVND come from the germline V gene (reference sequence). Trimming removed 0 bases at V and 1 base at J, with 4 bases between. CDR3 coding DNA: TGTGCCAGTAGTATAGATGCGTCTGGGGCCAACGTCCTGACTTTC. This gives the protein CASSIDASGANVLTF.

Only a few counts were recorded for this clonotype. The V and J genes are TRBV20-1 and TRBJ1-4; possible D gene TRBD1, 6 bases. Trimming stripped 0 bases from V and 3 bases from J, with 17 bases between. This CDR3 contains 17 residues. The germline CDR1 and CDR2 sequences are DFQATT and SNEGSKA (reference sequence). The CDR3 coding sequence is TGCAGTGCTAGAGATTCCAACAGGGTTCGGGCTAATGAAAAACTGTTTTTT. This encodes CSARDSNRVRANEKLFF.

The rearrangement links TRBV20-1 to TRBJ2-3; D is uncertain. The germline V gene has CDR1 DFQATT and CDR2 SNEGSKA (reference sequence). V lost 6 bases and J lost 8, with 12 bases in between. The CDR3 length is 11 residues. CDR3 sequence (DNA): TGCAGTGCAGCCCCGATCGGTACGCAGTATTTT. Its translation: CSAAPIGTQYF.

The chain uses TRBV15 and TRBJ2-7; D gene unclear. The CDR3 has 12 amino acids. V was clipped by 0 bases and J by 7 bases, with 7 bases between them. Germline V CDR1 and CDR2: LNHNV, YYDKDF (reference sequence). CDR3 amino acids: CATSRDRKEQYF. CDR3 bases: TGTGCCACCAGCAGAGATCGAAAAGAGCAGTACTTC.

Details on this clonotype: One end of the junction varies from germline; a read error may be responsible. CDR3 sequence: CAGSYGRTSTDTQYF. The DNA of the CDR3 is TGTGCCGGCAGTTACGGGAGAACTAGCACAGATACGCAGTATTTT. The V call is TRBV6-5, the J call TRBJ2-3, with TRBD2 as a possible D gene (6 bases). The V gene's germline CDR1 is MNHEY and CDR2 SVGAGI. The CDR3 runs to 15 residues.

Remarks on this clonotype: A much bigger clone sits one base away, suggesting this may be a read error. The rearrangement links TRBV3-1 to TRBJ1-5; possibly TRBD1 for D (6 bases). The germline CDR1 and CDR2 sequences are LGHDT and YNNKEL (reference sequence). This CDR3 has 17 residues. CDR3 protein: CASSQESPPGDNKPQHF. For the CDR3, the DNA is TGTGCCAGCAGCCAAGAATCACCCCCGGGGGACAATAAGCCCCAGCATTTT. Drawing the rest from reference TRBV3-1 and TRBJ1-5, the complete variable domain is DTAVSQTPKYLVTQMGNDKSIKCEQNLGHDTMYWYKQDSKKFLKIMFSYNNKELIINETVPNRFSPKSPDKAHLNLHINSLELGDSAVYFCASSQESPPGDNKPQHFGDGTRLSIL.

This clonotype was observed at least ten times. V gene TRBV7-9 combines with J gene TRBJ1-5; D is ambiguous. This CDR3 spans 17 amino acids. The ends were cut back, 5 bases at V and 1 base at J, with 18 bases in the middle. Germline V CDR1 and CDR2: SEHNR, FQNEAQ (reference sequence). CDR3 sequence: CASSGSFGQRSNQPQHF. CDR3 in DNA: TGTGCCAGCAGCGGATCTTTCGGCCAGAGGAGCAATCAGCCCCAGCATTTT.

This clonotype was seen more than once but under ten times. CDR3 nucleotides: TGTGCCAGCACCCAGACATTCTCTGGAAACACCATATATTTT. The encoded protein is CASTQTFSGNTIYF. The J gene is TRBJ1-3, the V gene TRBV6-2 or TRBV6-3; D is unresolved. The CDR3 totals 14 residues. The V gene's germline CDR1 is MNHEY and CDR2 SVGEGT. V dropped 7 bases and J dropped 0 bases, with 10 bases sitting between them.

The J gene is TRBJ2-7, the V gene TRBV3-1; 12 bases map to TRBD2. CDR1 and CDR2 (germline): LGHDT, YNNKEL (reference sequence). The J segment lost 3 bases and the V segment lost 1 base, leaving 4 bases of the junction unmatched. CDR3 length: 16 residues. Here the CDR3 DNA reads TGTGCCAGCAGCCAAGGACTAGCGGGGGCAATCTACGAGCAGTACTTC. It specifies CASSQGLAGAIYEQYF.

Many counts were recorded for this clonotype. The rearrangement uses TRBV6-5 and TRBJ2-7, with 10 nucleotides matching TRBD1. V was pared by 4 bases and J by 5 bases, with 5 bases of the junction left unmatched. Germline V gene sequence: CDR1 MNHEY, CDR2 SVGAGI. The CDR3 sequence is 14 residues long. The CDR3 nucleotides read TGTGCCAGCAGTTCCGGACAGGGGGACCACGAGCAGTACTTC. It codes for CASSSGQGDHEQYF.

V is TRBV3-1 and J is TRBJ1-2; D is ambiguous. The V end lost 4 bases, the J end lost 2 bases, and 11 bases lay between the germline ends. The CDR3 is 14 amino acids. Looked up from germline, CDR1 is LGHDT and CDR2 is YNNKEL (reference sequence). The CDR3: CASSPGPRNYGYTF. The CDR3 nucleotides read TGTGCCAGCAGCCCGGGCCCCCGCAACTATGGCTACACCTTC.

The chain uses TRBV6-2 or TRBV6-3 and TRBJ2-7, with TRBD1 matching over 8 bases. This CDR3 is built from 14 residues. Germline CDR1 is MNHEY and CDR2 is SVGEGT. V gave up 6 bases and J gave up 4 bases; unmatched junction bases: 8. As DNA, the CDR3 is TGTGCCAGCAGAACGACAGGGGATAGATACGAGCAGTACTTC. As protein: CASRTTGDRYEQYF.